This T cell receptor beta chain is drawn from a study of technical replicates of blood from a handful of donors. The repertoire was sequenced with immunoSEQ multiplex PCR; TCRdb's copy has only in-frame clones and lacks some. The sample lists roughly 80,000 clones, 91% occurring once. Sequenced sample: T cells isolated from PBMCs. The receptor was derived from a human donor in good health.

The CDR3 bases are TGCGCCAGCAGTACCCCGGGACAGGGGGCGTCGAACACCGGGGAGCTGTTTTTT. Translation gives CASSTPGQGASNTGELFF. V and J are TRBV5-1 and TRBJ2-2, with 12 bases lining up with TRBD1. The germline V gene has CDR1 SGHRS and CDR2 YFSETQ. This CDR3 is built from 18 residues. The V segment lost 5 bases and the J segment 0 bases; nucleotides outside the gene matches: 8.